These T cell receptor beta chains were read from a single sample in a study of T-cell memory formation after mild COVID-19. From the 5' RACE reads, TCRdb called clonotypes with MiXCR, one entry per CDR3 protein. The data contain approximately 270,000 distinct CDR3 sequences, roughly 16% of them singletons. The source material was PBMCs or a T cell subset sorted from them (not recorded which). The source is a man aged 18 to 35 who had mild COVID-19 (a few samples of this study predate the infection). Cell type and time point are not known. CDR3s include the opening cysteine and the closing phenylalanine or tryptophan. Each record gives: D gene, clone size, J gene, V gene, CDR3 protein, CDR3 DNA. The D gene is left open where the match is weak. Size tells how often a clone was seen (once, few, many) or the class of an expanded clone, and some rows leave it out.

.	.	TRBJ1-1	TRBV7-2	CASSLIREAFF	TGTGCCAGCAGCTTAATACGTGAAGCTTTCTTT
.	.	TRBJ2-2	TRBV29-1	CSVVSMSGELFF	TGCAGCGTTGTTTCCATGTCCGGGGAGCTGTTTTTT
.	few	TRBJ1-1	TRBV5-1	CASSIQRTNTEAFF	TGCGCCAGCAGCATACAGCGAACGAACACTGAAGCTTTCTTT
.	few	TRBJ2-1	TRBV7-2	CASTTGWGPNEQFF	TGTGCCAGCACCACGGGCTGGGGGCCTAATGAGCAGTTCTTC
.	few	TRBJ1-6	TRBV27	CASRAWSLESPLHF	TGTGCCAGCAGGGCCTGGTCATTAGAATCACCCCTCCACTTT
.	.	TRBJ2-3	TRBV25-1	CASKGDRAVDTQYF	TGTGCCAGCAAGGGAGACCGGGCCGTGGATACGCAGTATTTT
.	many	TRBJ2-6	TRBV4-3	CASSQDLSSGANVLTF	TGCGCCAGCAGCCAAGATCTTAGCTCTGGGGCCAACGTCCTGACTTTC
TRBD1	.	TRBJ2-2	TRBV7-8	CASSIRTGNTGELFF	TGTGCCAGCAGCATTCGGACAGGGAACACCGGGGAGCTGTTTTTT
.	.	TRBJ1-5	TRBV19	CASSIVAGVGQPQHF	TGTGCCAGTAGTATAGTTGCGGGAGTTGGTCAGCCCCAGCATTTT
.	few	TRBJ2-7	TRBV20-1	CSARGNQGPLYEQYF	TGCAGTGCTAGAGGGAACCAGGGGCCCCTCTACGAGCAGTACTTC
.	.	TRBJ1-2	TRBV7-9	CASSLDWGDGYTF	TGTGCCAGCAGCTTAGATTGGGGGGATGGCTACACCTTC
TRBD1	few	TRBJ1-4	TRBV7-9	CASSQGTGASEKLFF	TGTGCCAGCAGCCAAGGGACAGGGGCTTCTGAAAAACTGTTTTTT
.	.	TRBJ1-6	TRBV25-1	CASSYVGPSSPLHF	TGTGCCAGCAGTTACGTCGGTCCATCCTCACCCCTCCACTTT
TRBD2	.	TRBJ2-1	TRBV5-1	CASSRGLAEYNEQFF	TGCGCCAGCAGCCGGGGACTAGCGGAGTACAATGAGCAGTTCTTC
.	few	TRBJ2-5	TRBV10-3	CAIGAHGGETQYF	TGTGCCATCGGGGCCCACGGGGGAGAGACCCAGTACTTC
.	.	TRBJ2-5	TRBV7-9	CASSLGVRSQETQYF	TGTGCCAGCAGCTTAGGGGTGCGGAGTCAAGAGACCCAGTACTTC
TRBD2	few	TRBJ2-3	TRBV27	CASSPWTSRTDTQYF	TGTGCCAGCAGTCCCTGGACTAGCAGGACAGATACGCAGTATTTT
.	.	TRBJ2-3	TRBV4-1	CASSQAGTDSQYF	TGCGCCAGCAGCCAAGCGGGAACTGATTCGCAGTATTTT
.	many	TRBJ1-1	TRBV5-6	CASSLASWNTEAFF	TGTGCCAGCAGCTTGGCCTCCTGGAACACTGAAGCTTTCTTT
TRBD1	.	TRBJ2-7	TRBV12-3/TRBV12-4	CASSYRQGSAEQYF	TGTGCCAGCAGTTACCGACAGGGGTCCGCCGAGCAGTACTTC
TRBD1	.	TRBJ2-5	TRBV7-7	CASSTYRQGTETQYF	TGTGCTAGCAGCACGTATAGACAGGGGACGGAGACCCAGTACTTC
TRBD1	few	TRBJ1-5	TRBV28	CASRPDRGLNQPQHF	TGTGCCAGCAGACCCGACAGGGGTCTCAATCAGCCCCAGCATTTT
.	.	TRBJ2-7	TRBV29-1	CSVELSSYEQYF	TGCAGCGTTGAACTCAGCTCCTACGAGCAGTACTTC
.	.	TRBJ2-7	TRBV11-2	CASSLETGFVEQYF	TGTGCCAGCAGCTTAGAAACAGGTTTCGTGGAGCAGTACTTC
TRBD1	.	TRBJ1-2	TRBV5-1	CASTRDRGVDGYTF	TGCGCCAGCACCCGGGACAGGGGGGTCGATGGCTACACCTTC
TRBD2	.	TRBJ2-1	TRBV12-3/TRBV12-4	CASSFHGGMSSYNEQFF	TGTGCCAGCAGTTTCCACGGGGGGATGAGCTCCTACAATGAGCAGTTCTTC
.	many	TRBJ2-2	TRBV11-2	CASSGWGELFF	TGTGCCAGCAGCGGTTGGGGGGAGCTGTTTTTT
TRBD2	few	TRBJ2-4	TRBV4-1	CASSPWGGIAKNIQYF	TGCGCCAGCAGCCCCTGGGGGGGAATAGCCAAAAACATTCAGTACTTC
TRBD2	many	TRBJ2-5	TRBV3-1	CASSQVLAGLQETQYF	TGTGCCAGCAGCCAAGTCCTAGCGGGGTTGCAAGAGACCCAGTACTTC
.	.	TRBJ2-1	TRBV30	CAWSVRAGVNEQFF	TGTGCCTGGAGTGTACGGGCCGGGGTCAATGAGCAGTTCTTC
.	.	TRBJ1-5	TRBV2	CASSNDDPGQHF	TGTGCCAGCAGTAATGACGACCCCGGCCAGCATTTT
.	.	TRBJ1-1	TRBV25-1	CASSESGGAEAFF	TGTGCCAGCAGTGAATCGGGGGGTGCTGAAGCTTTCTTT
TRBD1	.	TRBJ2-7	TRBV25-1	CASSEDRGSYEQYF	TGTGCCAGCAGTGAAGACAGGGGCTCCTACGAGCAGTACTTC
.	few	TRBJ1-1	TRBV6-5	CASSYSGAQNTEAFF	TGTGCCAGCAGTTACTCGGGGGCGCAAAACACTGAAGCTTTCTTT
TRBD1	.	TRBJ1-1	TRBV7-3	CASSVRDRVRGTEAFF	TGTGCCAGCAGCGTCCGGGACAGGGTTCGGGGCACTGAAGCTTTCTTT
.	few	TRBJ1-3	TRBV5-1	CASSFGQVYSGNTIYF	TGCGCCAGCAGCTTTGGCCAGGTATACTCTGGAAACACCATATATTTT
.	few	TRBJ1-2	TRBV6-5	CASRRGGAGGYTF	TGTGCCAGCAGACGGGGGGGTGCTGGGGGCTACACCTTC
TRBD1	few	TRBJ1-2	TRBV6-5	CASSPRTGGAGYGYTF	TGTGCCAGCAGTCCTAGGACAGGGGGCGCGGGATATGGCTACACCTTC
TRBD1	.	TRBJ2-2	TRBV4-3	CASSPTGHTGELFF	TGCGCCAGCAGTCCGACAGGGCACACCGGGGAGCTGTTTTTT
.	.	TRBJ1-6	TRBV7-2	CASSLSKGESYNSPLHF	TGTGCCAGCAGCCTCTCCAAGGGGGAATCCTATAATTCACCCCTCCACTTT
.	.	TRBJ2-2	TRBV15	CATRGGEGRPGELFF	TGTGCCACCAGAGGGGGAGAGGGAAGGCCCGGGGAGCTGTTTTTT
TRBD1	.	TRBJ2-5	TRBV2	CASSDFGQGRETQYF	TGTGCCAGCAGTGACTTCGGACAGGGAAGAGAGACCCAGTACTTC